Following are 19 T cell receptor beta chains from one sample sequenced in a study of beta chain features in type 1 diabetes. The antigens of these receptors remain unknown. Every isolated RNA sample was fully reverse transcribed, so sequencing captured expressed TCRB transcripts. Produced via immunoSEQ multiplex PCR; TCRdb's table is partial and in-frame only. The profile shows under 850,000 clones, about an eighth of them singletons. Study-wide results and caveats: For Type 1 diabetes patients, all four CD4+ subsets carried TCRB CDR3s that were moderately but significantly shorter.

The sample comprised naive CD4+ T cells from blood. All receptors come from a man in his late teens or twenties with type 1 diabetes.

This chain links TRBV6-5 with TRBJ1-1, with D unclear. The germline CDR1 and CDR2 sequences are MNHEY and SVGAGI. Trimming cost V 4 bases and J 12 bases, with 15 bases left between them. CDR3 size: 12 residues. CDR3 sequence: CASSSGRVRPFF. Here the CDR3 DNA reads TGTGCCAGCAGTTCTGGTCGGGTCAGGCCTTTCTTT.

J is TRBJ1-6 and V is TRBV7-9; 8 bases line up with TRBD1. V lost 8 bases and J lost 9; bases outside the gene matches: 6. This CDR3 spans 13 amino acids. CDR1 and CDR2 (germline): SEHNR, FQNEAQ (reference sequence). CDR3 bases: TGTGCCAGCGTCGGACAGGGAGGTTCACCCCTCCACTTT. Translated, it gives CASVGQGGSPLHF. The full variable domain, rest sourced from reference TRBV7-9 and TRBJ1-6, is DTGVSQNPRHKITKRGQNVTFRCDPISEHNRLYWYRQTLGQGPEFLTYFQNEAQLEKSRLLSDRFSAERPKGSFSTLEIQRTEQGDSAMYLCASVGQGGSPLHFGNGTRLTVT.

The genes are TRBV2 and TRBJ1-2; D is undetermined. The CDR3 length is 11 residues. Germline loops: CDR1 SNHLY, CDR2 FYNNEI. Deletions cut 5 bases from V and 8 bases from J, with 9 bases between. CDR3 sequence reads: CASSIVVGYTF. The CDR3 DNA sequence: TGTGCCAGCAGTATCGTCGTAGGCTACACCTTC.

This clone was detected a few times. V gene TRBV11-2 combines with J gene TRBJ2-4; no clear D. The CDR3 sequence is 15 residues long. With 4 bases removed from V and 12 bases from J, the gap between germline ends came to 22 bases. The V gene's germline CDR1 is SGHAT and CDR2 FQNNGV. CDR3 residues: CASSSGMTLTIPQYF. In DNA, the CDR3 is TGTGCCAGCAGCTCTGGAATGACGCTCACCATCCCTCAGTACTTC.

The chain is built from TRBV9 and TRBJ2-1; no reliable D call. Germline V gene sequence: CDR1 SGDLS, CDR2 YYNGEE. This CDR3 contains 15 residues. The V end lost 4 bases, the J end lost 3 bases, and 14 bases lay between the germline ends. DNA of the CDR3: TGTGCCAGCAGCTTCATGAGTGGAAACTACAATGAGCAGTTCTTC. Translating it yields CASSFMSGNYNEQFF. Variable domain in full (rest from reference TRBV9 and TRBJ2-1): DSGVTQTPKHLITATGQRVTLRCSPRSGDLSVYWYQQSLDQGLQFLIQYYNGEERAKGNILERFSAQQFPDLHSELNLSSLELGDSALYFCASSFMSGNYNEQFFGPGTRLTVL.

The chain combines TRBV2 with TRBJ1-6; maybe TRBD1 (5 bases). The germline V gene encodes CDR1 SNHLY and CDR2 FYNNEI. This CDR3 has 13 residues. Trimming pared 8 bases from V and 8 bases from J, leaving 13 bases between. For the CDR3, the DNA is TGTGCCAGCCCAAGAGGGGCGGATTCACCCCTCCACTTT. This codes for CASPRGADSPLHF.

The CDR3 DNA reads as TGTGCCTGGAGTGTAGGGACAGGGGTTCGTGGCTACACCTTC. Translation gives CAWSVGTGVRGYTF. The gene calls are TRBV30 and TRBJ1-2, with TRBD1 matching 10 bases. J was trimmed by 7 bases and V by 0 bases; bases with no gene match: 5. The CDR3 loop spans 14 amino acids. Germline assignment: CDR1 GTSNPN and CDR2 SVGIG (reference sequence). The complete variable domain, with remaining parts taken from reference TRBV30 and TRBJ1-2, reads SQTIHQWPATLVQPVGSPLSLECTVEGTSNPNLYWYRQAAGRGLQLLFYSVGIGQISSEVPQNLSASRPQDRQFILSSKKLLLSDSGFYLCAWSVGTGVRGYTFGSGTRLTVV.

This clone appeared a few times. The chain links TRBV5-6 to TRBJ2-3; 7 bases are shared with TRBD1. V shed 3 bases, J shed 0 bases, and the junction held 10 bases outside the gene matches. CDR3 length: 17 residues. Germline CDR1 and CDR2: SGHDT and YYEEEE. The CDR3: CASSYWDRQGSTDTQYF. The DNA of the CDR3 is TGTGCCAGCAGCTATTGGGACCGACAGGGTAGCACAGATACGCAGTATTTT.

This clone was detected a few times. The same CDR3 is also encoded by other DNA sequences in this sample. The rearrangement links TRBV2 to TRBJ1-5; possible D gene TRBD1, 5 bases. Trimming left V 4 bases short and J 7 bases short, with 11 bases between. From germline, CDR1 is SNHLY and CDR2 FYNNEI. The CDR3 is made up of 13 amino acids. The CDR3 region is CASSGQGGQPQHF. The CDR3 DNA reads TGTGCCAGCAGTGGCCAGGGAGGACAGCCCCAGCATTTT.

This clone was observed a few times. The V gene is TRBV5-6, the J gene TRBJ2-2; D is possibly TRBD2 (5 bases). The germline V gene has CDR1 SGHDT and CDR2 YYEEEE. The CDR3 has 15 residues. The V end was cut by 3 bases, the J end by 1 base, with 10 bases between. CDR3 nucleotides: TGTGCCAGCAGCTCCGGGGAAGGGAACACCGGGGAGCTGTTTTTT. It encodes CASSSGEGNTGELFF.

This clone was seen a few times. The rearrangement links TRBV6-5 to TRBJ2-7; D unclear. Trimming shortened V by 2 bases and J by 3 bases, and 11 bases separated the two germline ends. The CDR3 contains 14 residues. Germline V gives CDR1 MNHEY, CDR2 SVGAGI. The CDR3 DNA follows: TGTGCCAGCAGTTACGGGATGGGCGGCTACGAGCAGTACTTC. This codes for CASSYGMGGYEQYF.

The CDR3 is CSVGTTAYNEQFF. CDR3 nucleotides: TGCAGCGTTGGGACTACAGCCTACAATGAGCAGTTCTTC. The V and J genes are TRBV29-1 and TRBJ2-1; weak D call: TRBD2 (6 bases). The CDR3 is 13 amino acids. V was pared by 4 bases and J by 2 bases, with 9 bases between. Germline CDR1 is SQVTM and CDR2 is ANQGSEA.

This chain uses TRBV7-6 with TRBJ2-2, with 7 bases identical to TRBD1. Germline values: CDR1 SGHVS, CDR2 FNYEAQ. The V and J ends lost 1 base and 7 bases, in that order; junction bases with no gene match: 3. This CDR3 is built from 14 residues. DNA for the CDR3: TGTGCCAGCAGCTTAGGACAGGGTGTCGGGGAGCTGTTTTTT. This codes for CASSLGQGVGELFF.

J is TRBJ1-1 and V is TRBV6-5, with D tentatively TRBD1 (5 bases). The CDR3 totals 13 residues. Germline values: CDR1 MNHEY, CDR2 SVGAGI. Trimming pared 3 bases from V and 11 bases from J, leaving 16 bases between. CDR3 region: CASSYFMGGDAFF. In DNA, the CDR3 is TGTGCCAGCAGTTATTTCATGGGCGGGGACGCTTTCTTT.

V is TRBV5-6 and J is TRBJ1-1; TRBD1 might be the D (5 bases). This CDR3 region has 12 residues. Germline lookup yields CDR1 SGHDT and CDR2 YYEEEE. V was shortened by 1 base and J by 11 bases, with 12 bases between the two germline ends. CDR3 loop: CASSLQLREAFF. The CDR3 bases are TGTGCCAGCAGCTTGCAACTCAGGGAGGCTTTCTTT. Based on the CDR3 plus reference TRBV5-6 and TRBJ1-1, the full variable domain is DAGVTQSPTHLIKTRGQQVTLRCSPKSGHDTVSWYQQALGQGPQFIFQYYEEEERQRGNFPDRFSGHQFPNYSSELNVNALLLGDSALYLCASSLQLREAFFGQGTRLTVV.

This clone was seen more than once but under ten times. This chain links TRBV5-1 with TRBJ1-2, with D perhaps matching TRBD1 (6 bases). V was shortened by 2 bases and J by 8 bases, with 16 bases between the two germline ends. Germline CDR1 reads SGHRS; CDR2 reads YFSETQ. The CDR3 consists of 14 residues. CDR3 nucleotides: TGCGCCAGCAGCTTTCGGACGGGGGACATGGGCTACACCTTC. Protein: CASSFRTGDMGYTF. Full variable domain (rest looked up from reference TRBV5-1 and TRBJ1-2): KAGVTQTPRYLIKTRGQQVTLSCSPISGHRSVSWYQQTPGQGLQFLFEYFSETQRNKGNFPGRFSGRQFSNSRSEMNVSTLELGDSALYLCASSFRTGDMGYTFGSGTRLTVV.

This chain uses TRBV29-1 with TRBJ1-2, with 7 bases fitting TRBD1. Germline loops: CDR1 SQVTM, CDR2 ANQGSEA. This CDR3 contains 12 residues. J was trimmed by 2 bases and V by 6 bases; bases with no gene match: 3. The chain's CDR3 is CSVLDRNYGYTF. CDR3 bases: TGCAGCGTGCTGGACAGGAACTATGGCTACACCTTC.

This clone was counted a few times. The V gene is TRBV10-3, the J gene TRBJ2-1; 10 bases match TRBD1. The CDR3 is 15 residues long. The junction had 5 bases not matched to a gene; V was cut back by 5 bases and J by 4 bases. Germline V gene sequence: CDR1 ENHRY, CDR2 SYGVKD. CDR3 region: CAISSDRGPYNEQFF. The CDR3 coding sequence is TGTGCCATCAGTTCCGACAGGGGGCCTTACAATGAGCAGTTCTTC.

This clone was seen more than once but under ten times. The V and J genes are TRBV30 and TRBJ2-1, with D possibly matching TRBD1 (5 bases). Trimming left V 4 bases short and J 4 bases short, with 11 bases between. The germline V gene has CDR1 GTSNPN and CDR2 SVGIG (reference sequence). The CDR3 covers 13 residues. CDR3 nucleotides: TGTGCCTGGAAGGGGAACAGATACAATGAGCAGTTCTTC. This codes for CAWKGNRYNEQFF.